This is a list of T cell receptor beta chains from one sample in a study of PD-1 blockade in classical Hodgkin lymphoma. Produced via immunoSEQ multiplex PCR; TCRdb's table is partial and in-frame only. The sample carries around 58,000 clones, 90% recorded once. This specimen was peripheral blood mononuclear cells (PBMCs), taken at baseline. The origin of the receptors is a human donor with classical Hodgkin lymphoma. Both conserved end residues are part of each CDR3. A D gene is named only where the DNA matches it firmly. Expanded clones get a size class; other rows say once, few or many, or leave the size out.

cdr3_aa	cdr3_nt	v_call	j_call	clone_size	d_call
CASSPQPNTEAFF	TGTGCCAGCAGCCCTCAGCCTAACACTGAAGCTTTCTTT	TRBV14	TRBJ1-1	-	-
CAISEFRPGVFGTVSSGNTIYF	TGTGCCATCAGTGAGTTTAGACCGGGGGTTTTCGGGACAGTCAGCTCTGGAAACACCATATATTTT	TRBV10-3	TRBJ1-3	-	TRBD1
CASSFIAGEGYEQYF	TGTGCCAGCAGCTTCATAGCGGGAGAGGGCTACGAGCAGTACTTC	TRBV7-9	TRBJ2-7	-	TRBD2
CTLWTGLSYNEQFF	TGCACACTCTGGACAGGGCTATCCTACAATGAGCAGTTCTTC	TRBV5-1	TRBJ2-1	once	TRBD1
CASRLTSGTPYEQYF	TGTGCCAGCAGACTGACTAGCGGGACCCCCTACGAGCAGTACTTC	TRBV7-9	TRBJ2-7	-	TRBD2
CASSLAGTSYNEQFF	TGTGCCAGCAGCTTAGCGGGGACGTCCTACAATGAGCAGTTCTTC	TRBV7-6	TRBJ2-1	-	-
CASSLIAGSGQPQHF	TGTGCCAGCAGCTTAATCGCAGGGTCGGGTCAGCCCCAGCATTTT	TRBV7-8	TRBJ1-5	-	-
CASSDPGLGTRPGELFF	TGCGCCAGCAGTGACCCCGGACTCGGGACTAGGCCCGGGGAGCTGTTTTTT	TRBV10-1	TRBJ2-2	-	TRBD2
CSARDRETQYF	TGCAGTGCTAGAGATCGCGAGACCCAGTACTTC	TRBV20-1	TRBJ2-5	once	-
CASTRGEGDYGYTF	TGTGCCAGCACCCGGGGGGAGGGGGACTATGGCTACACCTTC	TRBV7-9	TRBJ1-2	-	-
CASSLVGGTHQPQHF	TGTGCCAGCAGCTTGGTCGGGGGGACCCATCAGCCCCAGCATTTT	TRBV5-4	TRBJ1-5	-	-
CASGQPYNEQFF	TGTGCCAGTGGACAGCCCTACAATGAGCAGTTCTTC	TRBV27	TRBJ2-1	-	-
CASSSRQPYEQYF	TGTGCCAGCAGCTCGAGACAGCCCTACGAGCAGTACTTC	TRBV7-2	TRBJ2-7	-	-
CASSMGWTNGYTF	TGCGCCAGCAGTATGGGGTGGACGAATGGCTACACCTTC	TRBV10-2	TRBJ1-2	-	-
CASRAGHLNTGELFF	TGTGCCAGCCGTGCGGGACACCTCAACACCGGGGAGCTGTTTTTT	TRBV6-1	TRBJ2-2	-	-
CASSAQGTEAFF	TGTGCCAGCAGTGCACAGGGGACTGAAGCTTTCTTT	TRBV25-1	TRBJ1-1	-	TRBD1
CASSHPTVGTGNLSF	-	TRBV4-2	TRBJ2-3	once	-
CAISGGQGMDQPQHF	TGTGCCATCAGTGGGGGACAGGGGATGGATCAGCCCCAGCATTTT	TRBV10-3	TRBJ1-5	-	TRBD1
CASGGQVKETQYF	TGTGCCAGCGGGGGACAGGTTAAAGAGACCCAGTACTTC	TRBV5-4	TRBJ2-5	-	TRBD1
CASSLDWNTEAFF	TGCGCCAGCAGCTTGGACTGGAACACTGAAGCTTTCTTT	TRBV5-1	TRBJ1-1	-	-
CASIISGRAFSGELFF	TGTGCCAGTATTATTAGCGGGAGGGCCTTCTCCGGGGAGCTGTTTTTT	TRBV19	TRBJ2-2	-	TRBD2
CASSFEGAKNIQYF	TGTGCCAGCAGCTTTGAGGGAGCCAAAAACATTCAGTACTTC	TRBV11-2	TRBJ2-4	-	-
CASSLATGDLTDTGELFF	TGTGCCAGCAGCTTAGCGACAGGGGACCTAACAGACACCGGGGAGCTGTTTTTT	TRBV7-9	TRBJ2-2	-	TRBD1
CASSRSLAGGSGYEQYF	TGCGCCAGCAGTCGAAGCCTAGCGGGAGGATCTGGCTACGAGCAGTACTTC	TRBV4-1	TRBJ2-7	-	TRBD2
CASSFRSGNEQYF	TGTGCCAGCAGTTTTCGCAGCGGGAACGAGCAGTACTTC	TRBV28	TRBJ2-7	-	TRBD2
CASSLGIWIENTGELFF	TGTGCCAGCAGCTTGGGTATATGGATCGAGAACACCGGGGAGCTGTTTTTT	TRBV7-6	TRBJ2-2	-	-
CASSLEVFSSYNEQFF	TGCGCCAGCAGCTTGGAGGTCTTTTCCTCCTACAATGAGCAGTTCTTC	TRBV5-1	TRBJ2-1	-	-
CASSSPAYEQYF	TGTGCCAGCAGTTCCCCGGCCTACGAGCAGTACTTC	TRBV27	TRBJ2-7	-	-
CASSVDLSGTSTDTQYF	TGTGCCAGCAGCGTGGACCTTAGCGGGACGAGCACAGATACGCAGTATTTT	TRBV7-9	TRBJ2-3	once	TRBD2
CASSPRGGSYEQYF	TGTGCCAGCAGTCCTCGGGGGGGATCCTACGAGCAGTACTTC	TRBV27	TRBJ2-7	-	TRBD2
CASGALYNEQFF	TGCGCCAGCGGAGCGCTTTACAATGAGCAGTTCTTC	TRBV4-1	TRBJ2-1	-	-
CATGPMRGDTQYF	TGTGCCACTGGTCCGATGCGGGGAGATACGCAGTATTTT	TRBV10-3	TRBJ2-3	once	-
CASSFPGGDTEAFF	TGTGCCAGCAGTTTCCCGGGAGGGGACACTGAAGCTTTCTTT	TRBV28	TRBJ1-1	-	-
CASRELGGKYEQYF	TGTGCCAGCAGGGAGTTGGGCGGGAAGTACGAGCAGTACTTC	TRBV2	TRBJ2-7	-	-
CSVEDLQAMNTEAFF	TGCAGCGTTGAAGATTTACAGGCTATGAACACTGAAGCTTTCTTT	TRBV29-1	TRBJ1-1	-	-
CASSFWRGGGHTQYF	TGCGCCAGCAGCTTCTGGCGGGGGGGCGGTCATACGCAGTATTTT	TRBV5-1	TRBJ2-3	-	TRBD2
CASSPLQGWETQYF	TGTGCCAGCAGCCCACTACAGGGGTGGGAGACCCAGTACTTC	TRBV7-9	TRBJ2-5	-	TRBD1
CSVERQGRTDTQYF	TGCAGCGTTGAAAGGCAGGGGCGCACAGATACGCAGTATTTT	TRBV29-1	TRBJ2-3	-	-
CATSREGETQYF	TGTGCCACCAGCAGAGAGGGGGAGACCCAGTACTTC	TRBV15	TRBJ2-5	-	-
CASSPRTSGSFNEQFF	TGTGCCAGCTCACCCAGGACTAGCGGGAGCTTCAATGAGCAGTTCTTC	TRBV18	TRBJ2-1	-	TRBD2